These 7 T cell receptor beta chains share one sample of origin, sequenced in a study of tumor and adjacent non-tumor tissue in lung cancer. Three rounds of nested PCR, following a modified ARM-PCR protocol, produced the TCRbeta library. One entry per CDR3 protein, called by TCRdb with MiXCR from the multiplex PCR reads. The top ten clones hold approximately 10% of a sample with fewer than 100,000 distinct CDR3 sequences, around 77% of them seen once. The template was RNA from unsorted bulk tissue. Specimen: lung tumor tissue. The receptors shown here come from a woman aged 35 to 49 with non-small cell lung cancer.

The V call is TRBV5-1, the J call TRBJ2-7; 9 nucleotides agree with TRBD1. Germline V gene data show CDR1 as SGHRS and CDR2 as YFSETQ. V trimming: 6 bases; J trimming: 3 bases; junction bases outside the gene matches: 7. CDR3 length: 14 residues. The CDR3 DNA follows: TGCGCCAGCAAACAGGGACAGGGTCTCTACGAGCAGTACTTC. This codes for CASKQGQGLYEQYF.

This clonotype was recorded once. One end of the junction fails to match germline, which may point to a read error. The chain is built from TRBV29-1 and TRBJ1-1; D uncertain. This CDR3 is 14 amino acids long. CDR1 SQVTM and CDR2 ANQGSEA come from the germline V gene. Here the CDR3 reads CGVDRGRSITEAFF. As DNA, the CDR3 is TGCGGCGTTGACCGAGGACGGTCCATCACTGAAGCTTTCTTT.

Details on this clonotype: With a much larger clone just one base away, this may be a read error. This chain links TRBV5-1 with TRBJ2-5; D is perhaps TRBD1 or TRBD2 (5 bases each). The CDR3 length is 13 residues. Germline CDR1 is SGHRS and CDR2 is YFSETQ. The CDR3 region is CARSPGTKETQYF. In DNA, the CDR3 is TGCGCCCGCAGCCCCGGGACCAAAGAGACCCAGTACTTC.

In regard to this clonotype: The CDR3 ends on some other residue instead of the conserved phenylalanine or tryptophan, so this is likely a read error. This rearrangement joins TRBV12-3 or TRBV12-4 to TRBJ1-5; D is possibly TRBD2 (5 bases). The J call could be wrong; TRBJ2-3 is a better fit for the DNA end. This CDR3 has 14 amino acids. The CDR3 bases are TGTGCCAGCAGTTATTTGGGGAGCAATCATCCCCAGTATTAT. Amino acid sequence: CASSYLGSNHPQYY.

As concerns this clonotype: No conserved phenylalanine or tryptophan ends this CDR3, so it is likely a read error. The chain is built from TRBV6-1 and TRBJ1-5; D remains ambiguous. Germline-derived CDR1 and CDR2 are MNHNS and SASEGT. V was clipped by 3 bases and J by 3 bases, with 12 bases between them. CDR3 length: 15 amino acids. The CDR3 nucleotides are TGTGCCAGCAGTGACGCATCTGGTGACAATCAGCCCCAGCATTCT. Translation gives CASSDASGDNQPQHS.

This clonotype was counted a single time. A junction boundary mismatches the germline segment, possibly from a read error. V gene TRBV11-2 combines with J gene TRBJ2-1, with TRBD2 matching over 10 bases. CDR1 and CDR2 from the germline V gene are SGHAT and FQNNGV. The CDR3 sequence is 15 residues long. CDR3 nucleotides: TGTGCCAACAGTCCCAGCGGGGGGGGCGGACTCGAGCAGTTTTTC. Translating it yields CANSPSGGGGLEQFF.

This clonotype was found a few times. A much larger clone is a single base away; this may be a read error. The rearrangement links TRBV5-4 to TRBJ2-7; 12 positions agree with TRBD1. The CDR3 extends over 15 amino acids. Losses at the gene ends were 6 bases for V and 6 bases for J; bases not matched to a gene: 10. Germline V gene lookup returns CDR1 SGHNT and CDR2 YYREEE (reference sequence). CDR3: CASNSGTGGAVEQYF. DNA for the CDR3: TGTGCCAGCAACTCCGGGACAGGGGGCGCGGTCGAGCAGTACTTC.